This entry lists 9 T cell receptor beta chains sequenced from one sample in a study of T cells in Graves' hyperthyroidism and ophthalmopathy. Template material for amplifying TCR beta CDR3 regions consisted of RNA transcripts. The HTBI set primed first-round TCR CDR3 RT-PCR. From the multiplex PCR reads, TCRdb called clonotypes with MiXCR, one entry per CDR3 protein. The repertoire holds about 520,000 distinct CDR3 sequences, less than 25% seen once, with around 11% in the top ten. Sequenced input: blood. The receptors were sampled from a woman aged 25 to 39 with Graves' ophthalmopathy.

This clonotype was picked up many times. The DNA of the CDR3 is TGTGCCTGGAGTGTAGGGGTTGGGCAAGAGACCCAGTACTTC. It is translated as CAWSVGVGQETQYF. V and J are TRBV30 and TRBJ2-5, with a weak D call TRBD1 (5 bases). Trimming cost V 0 bases and J 2 bases, with 10 bases left between them. Germline V lookup: CDR1 GTSNPN, CDR2 SVGIG (reference sequence). The CDR3 is 14 amino acids.

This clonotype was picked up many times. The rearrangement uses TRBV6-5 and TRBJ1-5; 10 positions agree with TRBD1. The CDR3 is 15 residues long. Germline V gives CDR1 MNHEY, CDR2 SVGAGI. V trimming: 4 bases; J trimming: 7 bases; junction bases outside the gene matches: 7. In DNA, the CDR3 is TGTGCCAGCAGTTCCTCCATGACAGGGGGCCAGCCCCAGCATTTT. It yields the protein CASSSSMTGGQPQHF.

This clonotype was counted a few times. The CDR3 DNA reads TGTGCCAGCACCTCGGGACAGTCGTGGACTGAAGCTTTCTTT. This codes for CASTSGQSWTEAFF. The rearrangement uses TRBV6-1 and TRBJ1-1; 7 nucleotides agree with TRBD1. Unmatched junction bases numbered 10, after V lost 7 bases and J lost 5 bases. The germline CDR1 and CDR2 sequences are MNHNS and SASEGT. The CDR3 runs 14 residues.

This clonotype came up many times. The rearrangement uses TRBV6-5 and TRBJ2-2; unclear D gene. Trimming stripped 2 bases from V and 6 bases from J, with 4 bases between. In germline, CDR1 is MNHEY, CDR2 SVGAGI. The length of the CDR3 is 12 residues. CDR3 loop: CASSYRSGELFF. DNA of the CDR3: TGTGCCAGCAGTTACAGGTCCGGGGAGCTGTTTTTT.

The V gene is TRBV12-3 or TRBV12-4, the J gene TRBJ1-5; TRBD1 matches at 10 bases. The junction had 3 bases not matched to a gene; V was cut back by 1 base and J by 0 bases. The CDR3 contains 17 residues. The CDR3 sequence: CASSLGQGAGSNQPQHF. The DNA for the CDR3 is TGTGCCAGCAGTTTAGGACAGGGGGCTGGTAGCAATCAGCCCCAGCATTTT.

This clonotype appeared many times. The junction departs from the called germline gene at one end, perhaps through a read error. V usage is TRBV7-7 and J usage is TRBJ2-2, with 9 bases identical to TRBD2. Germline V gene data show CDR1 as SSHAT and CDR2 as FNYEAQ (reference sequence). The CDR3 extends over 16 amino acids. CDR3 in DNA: TGTGCTAGCAGCTCGCAGCGGGGGGCCGACACCGGGGAGCTGTTTTTT. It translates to CASSSQRGADTGELFF.

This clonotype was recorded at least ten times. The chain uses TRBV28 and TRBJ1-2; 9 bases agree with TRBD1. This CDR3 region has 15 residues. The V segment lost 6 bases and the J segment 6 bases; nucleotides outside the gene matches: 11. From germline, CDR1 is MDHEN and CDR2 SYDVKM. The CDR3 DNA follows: TGTGCCAGCAGGCCGGGACAGGGCGGAAGTCATGGCTACACCTTC. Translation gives CASRPGQGGSHGYTF.

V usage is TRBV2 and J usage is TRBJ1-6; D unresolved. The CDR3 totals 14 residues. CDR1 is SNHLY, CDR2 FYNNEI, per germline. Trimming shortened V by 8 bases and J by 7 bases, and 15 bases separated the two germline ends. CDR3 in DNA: TGTGCCAGCCAGTTTAGACGGACCAATTCACCCCTCCACTTT. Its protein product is CASQFRRTNSPLHF.

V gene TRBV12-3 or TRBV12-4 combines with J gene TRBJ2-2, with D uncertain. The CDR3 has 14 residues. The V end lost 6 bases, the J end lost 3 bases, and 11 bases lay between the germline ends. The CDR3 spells CASRPGPDTGELFF. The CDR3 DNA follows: TGTGCCAGCAGACCCGGACCCGACACCGGGGAGCTGTTTTTT.